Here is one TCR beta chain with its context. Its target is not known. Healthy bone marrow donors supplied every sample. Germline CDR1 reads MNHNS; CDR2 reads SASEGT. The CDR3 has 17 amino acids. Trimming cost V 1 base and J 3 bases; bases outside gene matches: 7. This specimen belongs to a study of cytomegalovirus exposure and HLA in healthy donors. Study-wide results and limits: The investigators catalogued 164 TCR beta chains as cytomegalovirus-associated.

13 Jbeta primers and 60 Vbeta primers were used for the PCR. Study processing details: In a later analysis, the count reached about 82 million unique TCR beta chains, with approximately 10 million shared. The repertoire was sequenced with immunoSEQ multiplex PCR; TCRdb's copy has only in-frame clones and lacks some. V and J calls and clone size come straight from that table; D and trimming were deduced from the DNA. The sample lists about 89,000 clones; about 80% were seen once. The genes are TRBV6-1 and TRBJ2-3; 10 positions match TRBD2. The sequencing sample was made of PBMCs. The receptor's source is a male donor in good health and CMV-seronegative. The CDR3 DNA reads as TGTGCCAGCAGTGAAGGGCGTCTAGCGGGGGTAACAGATACGCAGTATTTT. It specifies CASSEGRLAGVTDTQYF.